The rows below give T cell receptor beta chains drawn from one sample of a study of T cell responses to AZD1222 COVID-19 vaccine. The repertoire was sequenced with immunoSEQ multiplex PCR; TCRdb's copy has only in-frame clones and lacks some. The sample lists fewer than 250,000 clones, 90% to 95% occurring once. This specimen consisted of peripheral blood, obtained on day 0 of MenACWY control vaccination. The receptors originated from an adult in good health. Both conserved end residues are part of each CDR3. D genes are given only for firm matches. Expanded clones are given a class, and other clones once, few, many or no size at all.

cdr3_aa cdr3_nt j_call clone_size d_call v_call
CASSPPGQGHYSNQPQHF TGTGCCAGCAGTCCGCCGGGACAGGGGCACTATAGCAATCAGCCCCAGCATTTT TRBJ1-5 once TRBD1 TRBV6-2/TRBV6-3
CASSVRQVGTEAFF TGTGCCAGCAGTGTGCGACAGGTGGGAACTGAAGCTTTCTTT TRBJ1-1 . . TRBV2
CATSREQGKLFF TGTGCCACCAGCAGAGAACAAGGAAAACTGTTTTTT TRBJ1-4 . . TRBV15
CASSRLGVKMNTEAFF TGTGCCAGCAGCCGTCTCGGGGTTAAAATGAACACTGAAGCTTTCTTT TRBJ1-1 . . TRBV3-1/TRBV3-2
CASRPGGAAQYF TGTGCCAGCAGGCCCGGGGGGGCGGCCCAGTACTTC TRBJ2-5 . TRBD2 TRBV2
CASSPRQGNQPQHF TGTGCCAGCAGTCCCCGACAGGGCAATCAGCCCCAGCATTTT TRBJ1-5 . . TRBV16
CASSLGFNQPQHF TGTGCCAGCAGCTTAGGGTTTAATCAGCCCCAGCATTTT TRBJ1-5 . . TRBV7-2
CASSPPAGGHSEQFF TGTGCCAGCTCACCACCAGCGGGGGGGCATAGTGAGCAGTTCTTC TRBJ2-1 . TRBD2 TRBV18
CAIRRVGGSEAFF TGTGCCATCCGGCGGGTAGGAGGGTCTGAGGCTTTCTTT TRBJ1-1 . . TRBV15
CASSQEWQGGETQYF TGTGCCAGCAGCCAAGAGTGGCAGGGAGGTGAGACCCAGTACTTC TRBJ2-5 . . TRBV3-1/TRBV3-2
CASSTGGGSLQETQYF TGTGCCAGTAGTACCGGTGGGGGGAGCTTGCAAGAGACCCAGTACTTC TRBJ2-5 . . TRBV19
CASTNGAALEAFF TGTGCCAGCACGAATGGGGCAGCCCTTGAAGCTTTCTTT TRBJ1-1 . . TRBV12-3/TRBV12-4
CASSQGVTGNQPQHF TGTGCCAGCAGCCAGGGGGTTACGGGCAATCAGCCCCAGCATTTT TRBJ1-5 . . TRBV4-2
CASSLEAGRTDTQYF TGTGCCAGCAGCTTAGAGGCGGGACGCACAGATACGCAGTATTTT TRBJ2-3 . . TRBV7-2
CASNSDLISPLHF TGTGCCAGCAATTCGGACCTTATTTCACCCCTCCACTTT TRBJ1-6 . . TRBV12-3/TRBV12-4
CASSLGRDYGYTF TGTGCCAGCAGTTTAGGCAGGGACTATGGCTACACCTTC TRBJ1-2 . . TRBV12-3/TRBV12-4
CASSETKGYQPQHF TGTGCCAGCAGTGAGACTAAGGGCTATCAGCCCCAGCATTTT TRBJ1-5 . . TRBV2
CASSFPLGAGATGELFF TGTGCCAGCAGCTTCCCTCTTGGAGCGGGGGCCACCGGGGAGCTGTTTTTT TRBJ2-2 . TRBD2 TRBV5-8
CASSLERLAGIFHEQYF TGTGCCAGCAGCTTAGAACGGCTAGCGGGGATATTCCACGAGCAGTACTTC TRBJ2-7 . TRBD2 TRBV11-2
CASSFLAGVNTEAFF TGCGCCAGCAGCTTCTTAGCAGGGGTGAACACTGAAGCTTTCTTT TRBJ1-1 . . TRBV5-1
CASSPGRVRDEQFF TGTGCCAGCAGCCCCGGCAGGGTTCGGGATGAGCAGTTCTTC TRBJ2-1 . . TRBV9
CASSSYTDTQYF TGTGCCAGCAGTTCCTACACGGATACGCAGTATTTT TRBJ2-3 . . TRBV28
CASSLGTGGVMETQYF TGCGCCAGCAGCCTCGGGACAGGGGGCGTGATGGAGACCCAGTACTTC TRBJ2-5 . TRBD1 TRBV4-1
CAISEFDRGNSPLHF TGTGCCATCAGTGAATTCGACAGGGGCAATTCACCCCTCCACTTT TRBJ1-6 . TRBD1 TRBV10-3
CATSRGAAGPNEKLFF TGTGCCACCAGCAGAGGGGCCGCAGGGCCTAATGAAAAACTGTTTTTT TRBJ1-4 . . TRBV15
CASSPTVYEQYF TGTGCCAGCAGCCCGACAGTCTACGAGCAGTACTTC TRBJ2-7 . . TRBV14
CAGGKTRVGYTF TGTGCCGGGGGTAAAACCCGGGTTGGCTACACCTTC TRBJ1-2 . . TRBV28
CASSLNVGGVYTEAFF TGTGCCAGCAGCTTGAATGTTGGAGGGGTATACACTGAAGCTTTCTTT TRBJ1-1 . . TRBV7-9
CASTGQGAVGYGYTF TGTGCCAGTACGGGACAGGGGGCAGTCGGCTATGGCTACACCTTC TRBJ1-2 . TRBD1 TRBV19
CASVAGGGYGYTF TGTGCCAGCGTAGCGGGGGGGGGCTATGGCTACACCTTC TRBJ1-2 . . TRBV28
CASSQPDSNEQFF TGCGCCAGCAGCCAGCCGGACTCCAATGAGCAGTTCTTC TRBJ2-1 once . TRBV5-1
CASSYSSGLAKNIQYF TGTGCCAGCAGTTACTCGAGCGGGTTAGCCAAAAACATTCAGTACTTC TRBJ2-4 . . TRBV6-6
CASTPGEAFYGYTF TGTGCCAGTACCCCGGGGGAGGCCTTCTATGGCTACACCTTC TRBJ1-2 . . TRBV19
CASSIGGGTETQYF TGTGCCAGTAGTATAGGAGGCGGAACAGAGACCCAGTACTTC TRBJ2-5 few . TRBV19
CASSKDRGNQPQHF TGTGCCAGCAGTAAGGACAGGGGGAATCAGCCCCAGCATTTT TRBJ1-5 once TRBD1 TRBV2
CATSRQPGGTEPQHF TGTGCCACCAGCAGACAACCTGGGGGCACGGAGCCCCAGCATTTT TRBJ1-5 . . TRBV15
CASSQVRGSTNEKLFF TGCGCCAGCAGCCAAGTTCGGGGCTCAACTAATGAAAAACTGTTTTTT TRBJ1-4 . . TRBV4-1
CASKPLRESNYGYTF TGTGCCAGCAAACCCCTCAGGGAATCTAACTATGGCTACACCTTC TRBJ1-2 . . TRBV2
CASGGTSGGSGELFF TGTGCCAGCGGCGGGACTAGCGGGGGTTCCGGGGAGCTGTTTTTT TRBJ2-2 . TRBD2 TRBV4-2
CASSLAPNSYNEQFF TGTGCCAGCAGCTTAGCACCGAACTCCTACAATGAGCAGTTCTTC TRBJ2-1 once . TRBV7-6
CASSLVSSMNTEAFF TGTGCCAGCAGCTTGGTGTCCAGCATGAACACTGAAGCTTTCTTT TRBJ1-1 once . TRBV5-4
CATSGDPGTSEDGYTF TGTGCCACCAGTGGGGATCCGGGGACGAGTGAAGATGGCTACACCTTC TRBJ1-2 . . TRBV24-1
CASSRSSYEQYF TGTGCCAGCAGTCGGAGCTCCTACGAGCAGTACTTC TRBJ2-7 once . TRBV6-5
CASSNTNYGYTF TGTGCCAGCAGTAACACTAACTATGGCTACACCTTC TRBJ1-2 once . TRBV6-5
CASRSHLSSGQGALGYGYTF TGTGCCAGCAGGTCTCATCTTTCGAGTGGACAGGGGGCGTTAGGCTATGGCTACACCTTC TRBJ1-2 . TRBD1 TRBV28
CASSQTTTGEAGYTF TGCGCCAGCAGCCAAACGACGACAGGGGAAGCCGGCTACACCTTC TRBJ1-2 . TRBD1 TRBV5-1
CASSELGGSYNEQFF TGTGCCAGCAGTGAACTGGGGGGCTCCTACAATGAGCAGTTCTTC TRBJ2-1 few . TRBV2
CAWRVNTGELFF TGTGCCTGGAGGGTCAACACCGGGGAGCTGTTTTTT TRBJ2-2 . . TRBV30
CASSQGFLYGYTF TGTGCCAGCAGCCAGGGCTTCCTCTATGGCTACACCTTC TRBJ1-2 . . TRBV16